The rows below give T cell receptor beta chains drawn from one sample of a study of memory CD4+ T cells and cytomegalovirus serostatus. Here immunoSEQ multiplex PCR was the method, and the copy in TCRdb shows in-frame clones only, minus some. The repertoire holds 28,000 or so clones, with 76% as singletons. Sequenced material: memory CD4+ T cells from blood. The receptors were sampled from an adult in good health and CMV-seronegative. The CDR3 runs from the conserved cysteine through the conserved F or W. The D gene is left open where the match is weak. The size field is filled for only some rows; it gives once, few, many or a size class.

V gene: TRBV10-1
clone size: NA
D gene: TRBD2
J gene: TRBJ2-1
CDR3 protein: CASSCPRTSGGRYNEQFF
CDR3 DNA: TGCGCCAGCAGCTGTCCTAGGACTAGCGGGGGGCGCTACAATGAGCAGTTCTTC

V gene: TRBV6-5
clone size: NA
D gene: TRBD2
J gene: TRBJ2-3
CDR3 protein: CASSWLAARDTQYF
CDR3 DNA: TGTGCCAGCAGTTGGCTAGCGGCTAGGGATACGCAGTATTTT

V gene: TRBV7-9
clone size: NA
D gene: NA
J gene: TRBJ2-1
CDR3 protein: CASPPGQDNNEQFF
CDR3 DNA: TGTGCCAGTCCACCGGGACAAGATAACAATGAGCAGTTCTTC

V gene: TRBV27
clone size: once
D gene: NA
J gene: TRBJ2-1
CDR3 protein: CASSSTVAMQFF
CDR3 DNA: TGTGCCAGCAGTTCAACCGTCGCCATGCAGTTCTTC

V gene: TRBV6-6
clone size: NA
D gene: NA
J gene: TRBJ1-2
CDR3 protein: CASSYQDTSYGYTF
CDR3 DNA: TGTGCCAGCAGTTACCAGGACACCTCCTATGGCTACACCTTC

V gene: TRBV6-5
clone size: NA
D gene: NA
J gene: TRBJ1-2
CDR3 protein: CASSYAGPGDYGYTF
CDR3 DNA: TGTGCCAGCAGTTACGCCGGGCCAGGCGACTATGGCTACACCTTC

V gene: TRBV4-1
clone size: NA
D gene: NA
J gene: TRBJ1-2
CDR3 protein: CASSPLGANYGYTF
CDR3 DNA: TGCGCCAGCAGCCCACTGGGAGCTAACTATGGCTACACCTTC

V gene: TRBV6-1
clone size: once
D gene: TRBD1
J gene: TRBJ2-1
CDR3 protein: CASSGPGTGGNEQFF
CDR3 DNA: TGTGCCAGCAGTGGCCCCGGGACAGGGGGCAATGAGCAGTTCTTC

V gene: TRBV9
clone size: NA
D gene: NA
J gene: TRBJ1-1
CDR3 protein: CASSVAREYTEAFF
CDR3 DNA: TGTGCCAGCAGCGTAGCAAGGGAATACACTGAAGCTTTCTTT

V gene: TRBV30
clone size: NA
D gene: NA
J gene: TRBJ1-6
CDR3 protein: CAWSHRDGASPLHF
CDR3 DNA: TGTGCCTGGAGTCACCGGGACGGTGCTTCACCCCTCCACTTT

V gene: TRBV6-5
clone size: NA
D gene: TRBD1
J gene: TRBJ1-2
CDR3 protein: CASRLLSRDRHGYTF
CDR3 DNA: TGTGCCAGCCGGTTACTTAGCCGGGACAGGCATGGCTACACCTTC

V gene: TRBV7-2
clone size: once
D gene: NA
J gene: TRBJ2-5
CDR3 protein: CASSLASQGVTETQYF
CDR3 DNA: TGTGCCAGCAGCTTAGCGTCTCAGGGAGTGACGGAGACCCAGTACTTC

V gene: TRBV5-1
clone size: NA
D gene: TRBD1
J gene: TRBJ2-2
CDR3 protein: CASSSRTGPDTGELFF
CDR3 DNA: TGCGCCAGCAGCTCAAGGACAGGGCCCGACACCGGGGAGCTGTTTTTT

V gene: TRBV19
clone size: NA
D gene: NA
J gene: TRBJ1-5
CDR3 protein: CASRRGRDNQPQHF
CDR3 DNA: TGTGCCAGTAGAAGGGGACGGGATAATCAGCCCCAGCATTTT

V gene: TRBV5-6
clone size: NA
D gene: NA
J gene: TRBJ2-1
CDR3 protein: CASSRYNEQFF
CDR3 DNA: TGTGCCAGCAGCCGGTACAATGAGCAGTTCTTC

V gene: TRBV7-6
clone size: once
D gene: NA
J gene: TRBJ2-3
CDR3 protein: CASSLGDRDTQYF
CDR3 DNA: TGTGCCAGCAGCTTGGGGGACCGAGATACGCAGTATTTT

V gene: TRBV7-3
clone size: NA
D gene: NA
J gene: TRBJ2-3
CDR3 protein: CASSFSGSTDTQYF
CDR3 DNA: TGTGCCAGCAGCTTCAGCGGTAGCACAGATACGCAGTATTTT

V gene: TRBV9
clone size: few
D gene: NA
J gene: TRBJ2-2
CDR3 protein: CASSVAPNTGELFF
CDR3 DNA: TGTGCCAGCAGCGTAGCCCCGAACACCGGGGAGCTGTTTTTT

V gene: TRBV7-6
clone size: NA
D gene: NA
J gene: TRBJ1-5
CDR3 protein: CASSLAPLRGPSQHF
CDR3 DNA: TGTGCCAGCAGCTTAGCGCCGCTACGAGGCCCGTCCCAGCATTTT

V gene: TRBV7-2
clone size: NA
D gene: NA
J gene: TRBJ1-4
CDR3 protein: CASAQVRDEKLFF
CDR3 DNA: TGTGCCAGCGCCCAGGTACGAGATGAAAAACTGTTTTTT

V gene: TRBV6-5
clone size: NA
D gene: NA
J gene: TRBJ1-1
CDR3 protein: CASSYGSTEAFF
CDR3 DNA: TGTGCCAGCAGTTACGGATCCACTGAAGCTTTCTTT

V gene: TRBV18
clone size: NA
D gene: TRBD1
J gene: TRBJ1-1
CDR3 protein: CASSPVGTENTEAFF
CDR3 DNA: TGTGCCAGCTCACCTGTTGGGACAGAAAACACTGAAGCTTTCTTT

V gene: TRBV28
clone size: few
D gene: TRBD1
J gene: TRBJ1-5
CDR3 protein: CATTKTGLSQPQHF
CDR3 DNA: TGTGCCACTACAAAGACAGGGTTGAGTCAGCCCCAGCATTTT

V gene: TRBV18
clone size: NA
D gene: TRBD1
J gene: TRBJ2-7
CDR3 protein: CASSPLGQGYEQYF
CDR3 DNA: TGTGCCAGCTCACCGTTAGGACAGGGGTACGAGCAGTACTTC

V gene: TRBV7-2
clone size: NA
D gene: NA
J gene: TRBJ2-7
CDR3 protein: CASSLVGGSSYEQYF
CDR3 DNA: TGTGCCAGCAGCTTAGTAGGCGGCAGCTCCTACGAGCAGTACTTC

V gene: TRBV28
clone size: once
D gene: NA
J gene: TRBJ1-2
CDR3 protein: CASRLTAGDGYTF
CDR3 DNA: TGTGCCAGCAGACTCACGGCGGGGGATGGCTACACCTTC

V gene: TRBV28
clone size: NA
D gene: NA
J gene: TRBJ1-1
CDR3 protein: CASSRTGHTEAFF
CDR3 DNA: TGTGCCAGCAGTCGTACAGGGCACACTGAAGCTTTCTTT

V gene: TRBV13
clone size: NA
D gene: TRBD2
J gene: TRBJ2-7
CDR3 protein: CASALAGGEQYF
CDR3 DNA: TGTGCCAGTGCACTAGCGGGAGGCGAGCAGTACTTC

V gene: TRBV27
clone size: NA
D gene: NA
J gene: TRBJ2-7
CDR3 protein: CASRRRGETPYEQYF
CDR3 DNA: TGTGCCAGCCGACGTCGCGGGGAGACCCCCTACGAGCAGTACTTC

V gene: TRBV7-2
clone size: NA
D gene: NA
J gene: TRBJ1-5
CDR3 protein: CASSLALVDQPQHF
CDR3 DNA: TGTGCCAGCAGCTTGGCATTAGTTGATCAGCCCCAGCATTTT

V gene: TRBV7-2
clone size: NA
D gene: NA
J gene: TRBJ1-5
CDR3 protein: CASSPGSNQPQHF
CDR3 DNA: TGTGCCAGCAGCCCCGGTAGCAATCAGCCCCAGCATTTT

V gene: TRBV9
clone size: NA
D gene: TRBD2
J gene: TRBJ2-1
CDR3 protein: CASNRAGLAENEQFF
CDR3 DNA: TGTGCCAGCAATAGGGCGGGACTAGCGGAGAATGAGCAGTTCTTC

V gene: TRBV4-2
clone size: NA
D gene: NA
J gene: TRBJ2-2
CDR3 protein: CASSQEGGRTGELFF
CDR3 DNA: TGTGCCAGCAGCCAAGAGGGCGGTCGAACCGGGGAGCTGTTTTTT

V gene: TRBV6-4
clone size: NA
D gene: TRBD2
J gene: TRBJ2-1
CDR3 protein: CATRAGGSYNEQFF
CDR3 DNA: TGTGCCACTCGAGCGGGAGGCTCCTACAATGAGCAGTTCTTC

V gene: TRBV30
clone size: NA
D gene: TRBD1
J gene: TRBJ2-7
CDR3 protein: CAWSFTGGWYEQYF
CDR3 DNA: TGTGCCTGGAGTTTCACAGGGGGCTGGTACGAGCAGTACTTC

V gene: TRBV5-1
clone size: NA
D gene: NA
J gene: TRBJ1-6
CDR3 protein: CASSLDSTPNSPLHF
CDR3 DNA: TGCGCCAGCAGCTTGGACAGTACACCGAATTCACCCCTCCACTTT

V gene: TRBV5-1
clone size: once
D gene: NA
J gene: TRBJ1-6
CDR3 protein: CASSLEAAPTLHF
CDR3 DNA: TGCGCCAGCAGCTTGGAAGCGGCCCCGACCCTCCACTTT

V gene: TRBV2
clone size: NA
D gene: NA
J gene: TRBJ2-1
CDR3 protein: CASNAGHEQFF
CDR3 DNA: TGTGCCAGCAACGCAGGGCATGAGCAGTTCTTC

V gene: TRBV11-2
clone size: few
D gene: NA
J gene: TRBJ2-7
CDR3 protein: CASSSGTPYEQYF
CDR3 DNA: TGTGCCAGCAGCTCCGGGACTCCCTACGAGCAGTACTTC

V gene: TRBV19
clone size: NA
D gene: NA
J gene: TRBJ1-2
CDR3 protein: CASSILFISANRYGYTF
CDR3 DNA: TGTGCCAGTAGTATCTTATTTATATCGGCAAACCGCTATGGCTACACCTTC

V gene: TRBV14
clone size: NA
D gene: TRBD2
J gene: TRBJ2-7
CDR3 protein: CASSLGLPGEQYF
CDR3 DNA: TGTGCCAGCAGCCTGGGACTACCGGGCGAGCAGTACTTC